This TCR beta chain was recorded in a study of CD8+ T cells in alopecia areata. Study results and limitations: Alphabeta T cells residing in normal skin are also sequenced in scalp samples. Lesional scalp exceeded normal scalp in clonality, especially in alopecia totalis/universalis. With patients, TCR sharing proved less clear than in mice, a difference possibly related to HLA.

Extracted RNA was reverse transcribed, and the resulting cDNA served as sequencing template. Assay used: immunoSEQ multiplex PCR; TCRdb lists only in-frame clones, some missing. The sample consists of around 190,000 clones, roughly 56% of them appearing once. About this clone: Antigen unknown.

Trimming took 5 bases from V and 1 from J; bases not matched to a gene: 5. The germline gives CDR1 SQVTM, CDR2 ANQGSEA. The CDR3 runs 13 residues. Cell sorting was applied to PBMCs, and CD4+ and CD8+ T cells were collected. The chain joins TRBV29-1 to TRBJ2-7, with 7 positions matching TRBD2. The TCR originated in a human donor in good health. Sequencing was carried out using CD8+ T cells sorted from blood. The CDR3 DNA reads as TGCAGCGTTCAAAGCGGGGCTTCCTACGAGCAGTACTTC. Its translation: CSVQSGASYEQYF.